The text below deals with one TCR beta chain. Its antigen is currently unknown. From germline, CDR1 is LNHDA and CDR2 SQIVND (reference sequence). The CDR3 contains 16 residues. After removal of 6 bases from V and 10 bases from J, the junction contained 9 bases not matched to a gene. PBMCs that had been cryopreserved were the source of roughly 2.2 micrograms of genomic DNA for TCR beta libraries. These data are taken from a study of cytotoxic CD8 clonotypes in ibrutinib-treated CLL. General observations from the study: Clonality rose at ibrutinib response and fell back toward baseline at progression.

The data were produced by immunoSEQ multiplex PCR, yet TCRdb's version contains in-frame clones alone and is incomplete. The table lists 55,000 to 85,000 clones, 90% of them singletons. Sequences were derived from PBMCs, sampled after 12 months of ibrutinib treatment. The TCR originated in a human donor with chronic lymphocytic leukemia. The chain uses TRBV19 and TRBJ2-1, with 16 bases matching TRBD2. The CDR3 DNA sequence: TGTGCCAGTAGCCAAATCGGGACTAGCGGGAGGGCCGAGCAGTTCTTC. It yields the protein CASSQIGTSGRAEQFF.